The 31 T cell receptor beta chains reported below all come from one sample, sequenced in a study of T cells in Graves' hyperthyroidism and ophthalmopathy. TCR beta CDR3 regions were amplified from RNA transcripts. HTBI primers were employed in a first-round RT-PCR of the TCR CDR3. TCRdb passed the multiplex PCR reads through MiXCR, listing each CDR3 protein once. The table lists hundreds of thousands of distinct CDR3 sequences, around 20% of them singletons. The sample taken for sequencing was blood. The receptors were sampled from a man aged 25-45 years with Graves' ophthalmopathy.

This clonotype was counted a few times. The V and J genes are TRBV20-1 and TRBJ2-7; the match to TRBD2 covers 9 bases. The CDR3 runs 15 residues. Unmatched junction bases numbered 3, after V lost 0 bases and J lost 0 bases. The germline CDR1 and CDR2 sequences are DFQATT and SNEGSKA (reference sequence). Written as DNA, the CDR3 is TGCAGTGCTAGAGATCGGCGGGGGGGCTCCTACGAGCAGTACTTC. Encoded protein: CSARDRRGGSYEQYF.

The rearrangement links TRBV4-3 to TRBJ2-3; the D gene is possibly TRBD2 (6 bases). The CDR3 spans 14 residues. The V and J ends lost 2 bases and 6 bases respectively, with 12 bases between them. CDR1 and CDR2 (germline): LGHNA, YSLEER. The CDR3: CASSQKLAGDTQYF. In nucleotides, the CDR3 is TGCGCCAGCAGCCAAAAACTAGCCGGGGATACGCAGTATTTT.

This clonotype occurred many times. The V and J genes are TRBV11-2 and TRBJ2-7, with 7 positions matching TRBD1. The V segment lost 4 bases and the J segment 5 bases; nucleotides outside the gene matches: 8. CDR1 and CDR2 from the germline V gene are SGHAT and FQNNGV. This CDR3 contains 14 residues. CDR3 nucleotide sequence: TGTGCCAGCAGCTCTATGACAGGGTACGACGAGCAGTACTTC. Protein product: CASSSMTGYDEQYF.

V usage is TRBV19 and J usage is TRBJ2-1; 10 positions match TRBD2. After removal of 3 bases from V and 7 bases from J, the junction contained 0 bases not matched to a gene. The CDR3 covers 13 residues. Germline CDR1 LNHDA, CDR2 SQIVND (reference sequence). The CDR3 bases are TGTGCCAGTAGTATGGGACTAGCGAATGAGCAGTTCTTC. It encodes CASSMGLANEQFF.

This chain connects TRBV3-1 to TRBJ1-1, with D unresolved. The CDR3 runs 14 residues. V was cut by 6 bases and J by 2 bases, with 13 bases left in between. CDR1 is LGHDT, CDR2 YNNKEL, per germline (reference sequence). The CDR3 region has the DNA TGTGCCAGCAGGAAAGGACCGGTAAACACTGAAGCTTTCTTT. Encoded protein: CASRKGPVNTEAFF.

The chain has TRBV2 and TRBJ2-4; TRBD1 might be the D (5 bases). The CDR3 has 17 residues. V gave up 1 base and J gave up 0 bases, with 13 bases separating them. Per the germline V gene, CDR1 is SNHLY and CDR2 is FYNNEI. CDR3 sequence: CASSEEGLRIAKNIQYF. The CDR3 DNA is TGTGCCAGCAGTGAAGAGGGGCTGAGAATAGCCAAAAACATTCAGTACTTC.

There are a few counts of this clonotype. The CDR3 DNA sequence: TGTGCCAGCAGCTTCCAGGTTGACTCCTATGAGCAGTTCTTC. This gives the protein CASSFQVDSYEQFF. The V gene is TRBV6-2 or TRBV6-3, the J gene TRBJ2-1, with D hard to call. This CDR3 contains 14 residues. Germline V CDR1 and CDR2: MNHEY, SVGEGT. With 6 bases removed from V and 8 bases from J, the gap between germline ends came to 17 bases.

The V and J genes are TRBV20-1 and TRBJ1-3, with 11 bases lining up with TRBD1. Germline V gene lookup returns CDR1 DFQATT and CDR2 SNEGSKA (reference sequence). The CDR3 is made up of 15 amino acids. After removal of 3 bases from V and 4 bases from J, the junction contained 5 bases not matched to a gene. The chain's CDR3 is CSARGDRGRGNTIYF. The CDR3 DNA sequence: TGCAGTGCTAGGGGGGACAGGGGGAGAGGAAACACCATATATTTT.

There are a few counts of this clonotype. The chain combines TRBV2 with TRBJ2-3, with 7 bases that match TRBD2. The junction had 11 bases not matched to a gene; V was cut back by 5 bases and J by 6 bases. The germline V gene has CDR1 SNHLY and CDR2 FYNNEI. This CDR3 region has 15 residues. The CDR3 loop is CASSRGRGSADTQYF. For the CDR3, the DNA is TGTGCCAGCAGTCGGGGGAGGGGTAGTGCGGATACGCAGTATTTT.

This clonotype was detected only a few times. The J gene is TRBJ2-2, the V gene TRBV6-1, with unresolved D. The CDR3 contains 14 residues. The germline gives CDR1 MNHNS, CDR2 SASEGT. The V end lost 1 base, the J end lost 6 bases, and 9 bases lay between the germline ends. The CDR3 sequence is CASSEVGMAGELFF. The DNA of the CDR3 is TGTGCCAGCAGTGAAGTAGGGATGGCCGGGGAGCTGTTTTTT.

This clonotype occurred many times. The chain links TRBV2 to TRBJ2-4; D possibly uses TRBD1 or TRBD2 (5 bases each). CDR1 is SNHLY, CDR2 FYNNEI, per germline. Between the trimmed V and J ends, which lost 1 base and 1 base, there was a span of 5 bases. The CDR3 sequence is 14 residues long. The CDR3 DNA reads TGTGCCAGCAGTGAAGGGGGGGCCAAAAACATTCAGTACTTC. Translated, it gives CASSEGGAKNIQYF.

The chain is built from TRBV19 and TRBJ2-3, with D unresolved. CDR1 LNHDA and CDR2 SQIVND come from the germline V gene (reference sequence). Between the trimmed V and J ends, which lost 7 bases and 0 bases, there was a span of 8 bases. This CDR3 region has 13 residues. CDR3 in DNA: TGTGCCAGTACCGGATGGAGCACAGATACGCAGTATTTT. It specifies CASTGWSTDTQYF.

This clonotype was seen a handful of times. The chain carries TRBV18 and TRBJ1-5; possible D gene TRBD1, 6 bases. The germline V gene encodes CDR1 KGHSH and CDR2 LQKENI. This CDR3 comprises 16 residues. V lost 6 bases to trimming and J lost 0 bases, with 15 bases between them. The CDR3 loop reads CASSRTVSNSNQPQHF. DNA of the CDR3: TGTGCCAGCTCGCGGACAGTTTCTAATAGCAATCAGCCCCAGCATTTT.

This clonotype has only a few counts. This sequence joins TRBV6-1 and TRBJ2-2, with D unclear. There are 15 residues in the CDR3. From germline, CDR1 is MNHNS and CDR2 SASEGT. V lost 6 bases and J lost 0, with 11 bases in between. CDR3 DNA: TGTGCCAGCAGACCTAAGACGGCGAACACCGGGGAGCTGTTTTTT. This translates into CASRPKTANTGELFF.

A word on this clonotype: A much larger clone is a single base away; this may be a read error. J is TRBJ1-1 and V is TRBV7-2; D gene unclear. From germline, CDR1 is SGHTA and CDR2 FQGNSA. CDR3 length equals 13 residues. The V end was cut by 5 bases, the J end by 3 bases, with 10 bases between. CDR3 DNA: TGTGCCAGCAGCCTAACAGAGTACACTGAAGCTTTCTTT. Amino acid sequence: CASSLTEYTEAFF.

This clonotype was detected many times. The chain links TRBV28 to TRBJ1-5; a weak D match, TRBD1 (6 bases). Trimming took off 3 bases at V and 0 bases at J, with 12 bases between the two ends. CDR3 length equals 16 residues. Germline CDR1 reads MDHEN; CDR2 reads SYDVKM. Here the CDR3 reads CASSLEGHYSNQPQHF. CDR3 bases: TGTGCCAGCAGTTTGGAGGGACATTATAGCAATCAGCCCCAGCATTTT.

This clonotype was counted only a few times. The gene calls are TRBV11-2 and TRBJ2-2, with 9 bases aligning to TRBD1. Per germline, CDR1 SGHAT and CDR2 FQNNGV. The CDR3 covers 16 residues. V shed 5 bases and J 4 bases; nucleotides not matched to a gene: 8. CDR3 region: CASSDLGQGPTGELFF. The CDR3 DNA sequence: TGTGCCAGCAGCGACCTCGGACAGGGGCCCACCGGGGAGCTGTTTTTT.

This clonotype was seen a few times. V is TRBV6-1 and J is TRBJ2-2; 9 nucleotides match TRBD2. The V segment lost 6 bases and the J segment 0 bases; nucleotides outside the gene matches: 2. From germline, CDR1 is MNHNS and CDR2 SASEGT. CDR3 size: 15 residues. CDR3 DNA sequence: TGTGCCAGCAGGGGACTAGCTGCGAACACCGGGGAGCTGTTTTTT. Its protein product is CASRGLAANTGELFF.

A few counts support this clonotype. The chain employs TRBV7-9 and TRBJ1-1, with TRBD1 as a possible D gene (5 bases). In germline, CDR1 is SEHNR, CDR2 FQNEAQ (reference sequence). Trimming cost V 5 bases and J 0 bases, with 13 bases left between them. The CDR3 consists of 15 residues. The CDR3 sequence is CASSPTGTMNTEAFF. The CDR3 nucleotides are TGTGCCAGCAGCCCAACCGGGACTATGAACACTGAAGCTTTCTTT. The whole variable domain, remainder taken from reference TRBV7-9 and TRBJ1-1, is DTGVSQNPRHKITKRGQNVTFRCDPISEHNRLYWYRQTLGQGPEFLTYFQNEAQLEKSRLLSDRFSAERPKGSFSTLEIQRTEQGDSAMYLCASSPTGTMNTEAFFGQGTRLTVV.

The chain couples TRBV28 to TRBJ2-7; 8 bases fit TRBD2. Trimming cost V 5 bases and J 4 bases; bases outside gene matches: 10. Germline assignment: CDR1 MDHEN and CDR2 SYDVKM. CDR3 length: 15 amino acids. CDR3 residues: CASSTPRTSLYEQYF. CDR3 bases: TGTGCCAGCAGTACCCCCCGGACTAGCCTGTACGAGCAGTACTTC.

The count of this clonotype is one. This may arise from a read error, as a much more abundant clone is one base away. The V gene is TRBV28, the J gene TRBJ2-7, with D possibly TRBD2 on 6 matching bases. The length of the CDR3 is 14 residues. The germline gives CDR1 MDHEN, CDR2 SYDVKM. Trimming shortened V by 2 bases and J by 9 bases, and 17 bases separated the two germline ends. The CDR3 spells CASSLAGTTRGQYF. The CDR3 nucleotides read TGTGCCAGCAGTTTAGCGGGGACCACGAGGGGGCAGTACTTC. The full variable domain, completed using reference TRBV28 and TRBJ2-7, is DVKVTQSSRYLVKRTGEKVFLECVQDMDHENMFWYRQDPGLGLRLIYFSYDVKMKEKGDIPEGYSVSREKKERFSLILESASTNQTSMYLCASSLAGTTRGQYFGPGTRLTVT.

This clonotype was picked up many times. This chain connects TRBV20-1 to TRBJ2-7; D unclear. The CDR3 has 15 amino acids. Looked up from germline, CDR1 is DFQATT and CDR2 is SNEGSKA (reference sequence). V was shortened by 0 bases and J by 1 base, with 13 bases between the two germline ends. The CDR3 reads CSARDPSLGSYEQYF. The CDR3 DNA sequence: TGCAGTGCTAGAGATCCGAGTCTCGGGTCCTACGAGCAGTACTTC.

The chain is built from TRBV18 and TRBJ2-1, with 7 positions matching TRBD2. Trimming took 5 bases from V and 0 from J; bases not matched to a gene: 13. Looked up from germline, CDR1 is KGHSH and CDR2 is LQKENI. The CDR3 is 18 amino acids. The chain's CDR3 is CASSERRVAGGSYNEQFF. In nucleotides, the CDR3 is TGTGCCAGCTCAGAAAGGAGGGTAGCGGGCGGCTCCTACAATGAGCAGTTCTTC.

This clonotype was observed a handful of times. This sequence joins TRBV6-1 and TRBJ2-1, with 7 bases matching TRBD1. Germline V CDR1 and CDR2: MNHNS, SASEGT. This CDR3 has 13 residues. J lost 5 bases, V lost 6 bases, and 4 bases had no gene match. The CDR3 DNA sequence: TGTGCCAGCAGGCCGACAGGGAACAATGAGCAGTTCTTC. Translation: CASRPTGNNEQFF.

This clonotype was found once. This chain links TRBV19 with TRBJ2-5; D is tentatively TRBD1 or TRBD2 (5 bases each). The CDR3 contains 16 residues. V lost 1 base and J lost 2, with 14 bases in between. Germline V gene data show CDR1 as LNHDA and CDR2 as SQIVND (reference sequence). CDR3 protein: CASSIGGTRRQETQYF. In nucleotides, the CDR3 is TGTGCCAGTAGTATAGGGGGGACGCGGAGGCAAGAGACCCAGTACTTC.

As for this clonotype: A read error is likely, as this CDR3 ends without the conserved phenylalanine or tryptophan. V is TRBV20-1 and J is TRBJ1-1, with TRBD1 matching 8 bases. CDR3 length equals 14 residues. In germline, CDR1 is DFQATT, CDR2 SNEGSKA (reference sequence). V trimming: 4 bases; J trimming: 3 bases; junction bases outside the gene matches: 7. Here the CDR3 reads CSAKNRGVDTEAFS. In nucleotides, the CDR3 is TGCAGTGCTAAGAACAGGGGGGTGGACACTGAAGCTTTCTCT.

This clonotype has more than one count but fewer than ten. The J gene is TRBJ1-5, the V gene TRBV27, with TRBD1 as a possible D gene (6 bases). The germline V gene has CDR1 MNHEY and CDR2 SMNVEV (reference sequence). The length of the CDR3 is 14 residues. V shed 5 bases and J shed 2 bases, with 10 bases lying between them. CDR3 sequence reads: CASSIYRGNQPQHF. As DNA, the CDR3 is TGTGCCAGCAGTATTTACAGGGGCAATCAGCCCCAGCATTTT.

Ten or more counts support this clonotype. The J gene is TRBJ2-5, the V gene TRBV27; D is possibly TRBD2 (6 bases). V gave up 5 bases and J gave up 5 bases, with 15 bases separating them. Germline V gene lookup returns CDR1 MNHEY and CDR2 SMNVEV (reference sequence). The CDR3 is 14 residues long. The chain's CDR3 is CASSRAGGYETQYF. CDR3 DNA sequence: TGTGCCAGCAGTCGGGCCGGGGGTTATGAGACCCAGTACTTC.

The chain joins TRBV7-2 to TRBJ2-7; 12 bases are a match to TRBD2. Germline CDR1 reads SGHTA; CDR2 reads FQGNSA. This CDR3 spans 16 amino acids. J gave up 6 bases and V 8 bases, and 14 bases lay outside the gene matches. The CDR3 spells CASGRELAGGPSEQYF. CDR3 nucleotides: TGTGCCAGCGGCAGGGAACTAGCGGGAGGCCCCAGCGAGCAGTACTTC.

This clonotype was seen a handful of times. The chain recombines TRBV20-1 with TRBJ1-5; 9 bases align to TRBD1. The CDR3 contains 15 residues. The germline V gene encodes CDR1 DFQATT and CDR2 SNEGSKA (reference sequence). Unmatched junction bases numbered 6, after V lost 1 base and J lost 5 bases. The chain's CDR3 is CSARARTGVDQPQHF. The CDR3 nucleotides read TGCAGTGCTAGAGCAAGGACAGGGGTCGATCAGCCCCAGCATTTT.

This sequence joins TRBV4-1 and TRBJ1-5; no clear D gene. Trimming removed 0 bases at V and 6 bases at J, with 12 bases between. Germline V gene lookup returns CDR1 MGHRA and CDR2 YSYEKL. The CDR3 has 15 residues. As DNA, the CDR3 is TGCGCCAGCAGCCAAGATTTGGGCTTGGCTCAGCCCCAGCATTTT. Its protein product is CASSQDLGLAQPQHF.